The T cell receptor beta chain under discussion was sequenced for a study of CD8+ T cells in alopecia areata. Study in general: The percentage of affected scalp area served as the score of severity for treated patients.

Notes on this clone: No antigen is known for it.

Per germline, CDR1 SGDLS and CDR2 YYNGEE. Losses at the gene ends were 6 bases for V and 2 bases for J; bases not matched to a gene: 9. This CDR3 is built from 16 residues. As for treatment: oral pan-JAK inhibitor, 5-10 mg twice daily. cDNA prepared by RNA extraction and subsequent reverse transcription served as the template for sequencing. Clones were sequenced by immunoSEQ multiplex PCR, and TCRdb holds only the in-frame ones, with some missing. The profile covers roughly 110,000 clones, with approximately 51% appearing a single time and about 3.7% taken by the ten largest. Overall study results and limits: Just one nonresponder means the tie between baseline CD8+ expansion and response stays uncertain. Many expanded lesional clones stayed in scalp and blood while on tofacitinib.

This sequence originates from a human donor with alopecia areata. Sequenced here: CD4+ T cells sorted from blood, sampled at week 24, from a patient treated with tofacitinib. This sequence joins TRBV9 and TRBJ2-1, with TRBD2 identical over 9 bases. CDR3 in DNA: TGTGCCAGCAAGATCAGCGGGGGGCAAACCTACAATGAGCAGTTCTTC. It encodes CASKISGGQTYNEQFF.